This T cell receptor beta chain came from a study of cytomegalovirus exposure and HLA in healthy donors. Study details: In a previous analysis, some 110 million unique TCR beta sequences were found from 150 million to 200 million T cells.

V lost 7 bases, J lost 1 base, and 8 bases stayed unmatched. Germline loops: CDR1 MNHEY, CDR2 SVGAGI. The CDR3 has 15 amino acids. This clone was detected only a few times. PCR employed 60 Vbeta and 13 Jbeta primers. Sequenced by immunoSEQ multiplex PCR; TCRdb stores in-frame clones only, minus some. The sample records 170,000 or so clones, around 81% being singletons. This TCR came from a woman aged 30 to 39 in good health and CMV-seronegative. Sequencing was done on a sample of PBMCs. The rearrangement links TRBV6-5 to TRBJ2-7, with TRBD1 identical over 9 bases. The CDR3 bases are TGTGCCAGCACCAATCCCGGGACAGGGTCCTACGAGCAGTACTTC. Translating gives CASTNPGTGSYEQYF.